A single sample is the source of the 3 T cell receptor beta chains below, sequenced in a study of cytomegalovirus exposure and HLA in healthy donors. The PCR used 60 Vbeta and 13 Jbeta primers. Profiled with immunoSEQ multiplex PCR; TCRdb holds only in-frame clones, not every one. The data contain around 140,000 clones, roughly 89% of them seen just once; the ten biggest clones take up about 5.5%. Sequencing was done on a sample of PBMCs. The receptor set was obtained from a woman under 40 in good health and CMV-seronegative.

The chain is built from TRBV7-8 and TRBJ1-1; TRBD1 aligns across 9 bases. With 5 bases clipped from V and 4 bases from J, the junction kept 5 bases outside the gene matches. This CDR3 is 14 amino acids long. Germline values: CDR1 SGHVS, CDR2 FQNEAQ. For the CDR3, the DNA is TGTGCCAGCAGCCCACAGGGGGCCGGCACTGAAGCTTTCTTT. Protein sequence: CASSPQGAGTEAFF.

The chain uses TRBV11-2 and TRBJ2-7; D gene unclear. Germline V gene data show CDR1 as SGHAT and CDR2 as FQNNGV. Deletions cut 5 bases from V and 2 bases from J, with 7 bases between. The CDR3 is 12 amino acids. For the CDR3, the DNA is TGTGCCAGCAGCCCTCGTGCCTACGAGCAGTACTTC. Protein: CASSPRAYEQYF.

The V call is TRBV14, the J call TRBJ1-1; D uncertain. The CDR3 totals 13 residues. Germline V CDR1 and CDR2: SGHDN, FVKESK. V lost 0 bases and J 4 bases, leaving 6 bases between the germline ends. CDR3 sequence: CASSQERVTEAFF. DNA for the CDR3: TGTGCCAGCAGCCAAGAGCGGGTCACTGAAGCTTTCTTT.